One sample yielded the 30 T cell receptor beta chains listed below, sequenced in a study of blood T cell repertoires in COVID-19. Assay used: immunoSEQ multiplex PCR; TCRdb lists only in-frame clones, some missing. This sample has about 140,000 clones, with over 75% found just once. The specimen sequenced was peripheral blood. The receptors stem from a man in his 70s with acute or convalescent COVID-19.

This chain joins TRBV27 and TRBJ1-2; 12 bases match TRBD1. This CDR3 has 17 residues. The V gene end was trimmed by 5 bases and the J gene end by 7 bases; junction bases not matched to a gene: 14. Germline V gene data show CDR1 as MNHEY and CDR2 as SMNVEV (reference sequence). The CDR3 nucleotides read TGTGCCAGCAGTCCTCCCGGGACAGGGGGCAGAGTGATTGGCTACACCTTC. This translates into CASSPPGTGGRVIGYTF.

The V call is TRBV3-1 (or the pseudogene TRBV3-2), the J call TRBJ2-3; possibly TRBD2 for D (5 bases). Trimming stripped 1 base from V and 2 bases from J, with 22 bases between. Per germline, CDR1 LGHDT and CDR2 YNNKEL (reference sequence). The CDR3 sequence is 19 residues long. The chain's CDR3 is CASSQVAPGMWQITDTQYF. CDR3 coding DNA: TGTGCCAGCAGCCAAGTCGCCCCCGGGATGTGGCAAATCACAGATACGCAGTATTTT.

CDR3 amino acids: CASSLAANTEAFF. The CDR3 nucleotides are TGTGCCAGCAGTTTGGCTGCGAACACTGAAGCTTTCTTT. The rearrangement joins TRBV12-3 or TRBV12-4 to TRBJ1-1; no clear D gene. The CDR3 extends over 13 amino acids. Trimming took 3 bases from V and 1 from J, leaving 6 bases between them.

This chain connects TRBV24-1 to TRBJ2-3; 9 bases are shared with TRBD2. V was pared by 1 base and J by 6 bases, with 7 bases of the junction left unmatched. The CDR3 runs 16 residues. In germline, CDR1 is KGHDR, CDR2 SFDVKD. The CDR3 DNA is TGTGCCACCAGTGATTTAGGGGGACTAGCATGCGATACGCAGTATTTT. It is translated as CATSDLGGLACDTQYF.

The V gene is TRBV9, the J gene TRBJ1-2, with D possibly matching TRBD1 (6 bases). This CDR3 comprises 15 residues. V was pared by 4 bases and J by 3 bases, with 16 bases between. Germline V gene data show CDR1 as SGDLS and CDR2 as YYNGEE. CDR3 bases: TGTGCCAGCAGCCCAGGGGCGGAGGCTCACTATGGCTACACCTTC. This gives the protein CASSPGAEAHYGYTF.

The chain couples TRBV11-1 to TRBJ1-6, with 7 bases matching TRBD1. Germline CDR1 and CDR2: SGHAT and FQDESV (reference sequence). The CDR3 length is 18 residues. V was clipped by 0 bases and J by 1 base; unmatched bases: 6. The CDR3 reads CASSLAHRGRSYNSPLHF. CDR3 DNA sequence: TGTGCCAGCAGCTTAGCCCACAGGGGAAGGTCCTATAATTCACCCCTCCACTTT.

V and J are TRBV5-1 and TRBJ2-1; no clear D. Germline V CDR1 and CDR2: SGHRS, YFSETQ. Trimming left V 0 bases short and J 5 bases short, with 9 bases between. CDR3 size: 14 residues. CDR3: CASSLVSVNNEQFF. DNA of the CDR3: TGCGCCAGCAGCTTGGTGTCGGTCAACAATGAGCAGTTCTTC.

The chain combines TRBV5-6 with TRBJ2-7, with D tentatively TRBD2 (5 bases). This CDR3 contains 15 residues. Germline-derived CDR1 and CDR2 are SGHDT and YYEEEE. V was cut by 1 base and J by 4 bases, with 15 bases left in between. CDR3 nucleotide sequence: TGTGCCAGCAGCTTGTCGGGTAGCGCGTGGTACGAGCAGTACTTC. Its protein product is CASSLSGSAWYEQYF.

This clone came up once. J is TRBJ2-7 and V is TRBV10-3; 11 positions agree with TRBD2. Germline CDR1 and CDR2: ENHRY and SYGVKD. This CDR3 contains 14 residues. V trimming: 1 base; J trimming: 6 bases; junction bases outside the gene matches: 2. DNA for the CDR3: TGTGCCATCAGTGAGTTAGCGGGAGGGTCCGAGCAGTACTTC. It specifies CAISELAGGSEQYF.

CDR3 nucleotide sequence: TGTGCCAGCAGCTTGCGAGGGGGCTTAAGCACCGGGGAGCTGTTTTTT. This gives the protein CASSLRGGLSTGELFF. This chain connects TRBV7-9 to TRBJ2-2; 7 bases are shared with TRBD1. The CDR3 runs 16 residues. Germline V gives CDR1 SEHNR, CDR2 FQNEAQ (reference sequence). The V segment lost 3 bases and the J segment 4 bases; nucleotides outside the gene matches: 8.

The V call is TRBV20-1, the J call TRBJ1-1; D may be TRBD1 (6 bases). CDR3 length: 11 residues. The V end lost 4 bases, the J end lost 7 bases, and 10 bases lay between the germline ends. CDR1 and CDR2 (germline): DFQATT, SNEGSKA (reference sequence). As DNA, the CDR3 is TGCAGTGCTACCCGGGACAATGAAGCTTTCTTT. It encodes CSATRDNEAFF.

J is TRBJ2-7 and V is TRBV29-1; 13 positions match TRBD2. The CDR3 has 14 amino acids. J gave up 5 bases and V 7 bases, and 8 bases lay outside the gene matches. Germline assignment: CDR1 SQVTM and CDR2 ANQGSEA. For the CDR3, the DNA is TGCAGCGCCGCGGGGACTAGCGGGACAAACGAGCAGTACTTC. Translated, it gives CSAAGTSGTNEQYF.

This chain connects TRBV6-5 to TRBJ1-6; possibly TRBD1 for D (5 bases). The ends were cut back, 0 bases at V and 7 bases at J, with 10 bases in the middle. This CDR3 comprises 15 residues. The germline CDR1 and CDR2 sequences are MNHEY and SVGAGI. The DNA of the CDR3 is TGTGCCAGCAGTTACTCAGGGGCCGGGAATTCACCCCTCCACTTT. This codes for CASSYSGAGNSPLHF.

The chain carries TRBV28 and TRBJ1-3; D is ambiguous. This CDR3 contains 14 residues. V shed 4 bases and J shed 4 bases, with 11 bases lying between them. Germline assignment: CDR1 MDHEN and CDR2 SYDVKM. CDR3 bases: TGTGCCAGCAGTTCCCCGACGGGAGGAAACACCATATATTTT. This translates into CASSSPTGGNTIYF.

The chain couples TRBV19 to TRBJ2-3; 11 nucleotides match TRBD2. This CDR3 has 20 amino acids. CDR1 is LNHDA and CDR2 is SQIVND in the germline V gene (reference sequence). V trimming: 1 base; J trimming: 3 bases; junction bases outside the gene matches: 15. In nucleotides, the CDR3 is TGTGCCAGTAGTATAGCCGCACCCCATTTACTAGCGGGAGAGACAGATACGCAGTATTTT. It yields the protein CASSIAAPHLLAGETDTQYF.

This clone is a singleton in its sample. The CDR3 DNA reads TGTGCCAGTAGTATTGAGGGGGCGCAGCCCCAGCATTTT. It codes for CASSIEGAQPQHF. The V call is TRBV19, the J call TRBJ1-5; TRBD1 aligns across 7 bases. V was pared by 3 bases and J by 7 bases, with 3 bases of the junction left unmatched. CDR1 and CDR2 from the germline V gene are LNHDA and SQIVND (reference sequence). The CDR3 is made up of 13 amino acids. The entire variable domain, with the rest obtained from reference TRBV19 and TRBJ1-5, is as follows: DGGITQSPKYLFRKEGQNVTLSCEQNLNHDAMYWYRQDPGQGLRLIYYSQIVNDFQKGDIAEGYSVSREKKESFPLTVTSAQKNPTAFYLCASSIEGAQPQHFGDGTRLSIL.

CDR3 bases: TGTGCCACCAGGAGGACAAGTTATAGCAATCAGCCCCAGCATTTT. Its protein is CATRRTSYSNQPQHF. This chain connects TRBV24-1 to TRBJ1-5; the D gene is possibly TRBD1 (5 bases). In germline, CDR1 is KGHDR, CDR2 SFDVKD. This CDR3 region has 15 residues. Trimming removed 7 bases from V and 0 bases from J, with 12 bases in between.

The chain has TRBV6-5 and TRBJ1-4, with D unclear. The CDR3 is 15 residues long. Trimming took off 5 bases at V and 3 bases at J, with 13 bases between the two ends. Germline CDR1 reads MNHEY; CDR2 reads SVGAGI. CDR3 protein: CASSPFPGSNEKLFF. The DNA of the CDR3 is TGTGCCAGCAGTCCCTTCCCCGGTTCTAATGAAAAACTGTTTTTT.

The chain couples TRBV6-5 to TRBJ2-7, with 7 bases that match TRBD1. The CDR3 consists of 13 residues. Germline CDR1 reads MNHEY; CDR2 reads SVGAGI. The J segment lost 6 bases and the V segment lost 6 bases, leaving 8 bases of the junction unmatched. The CDR3 DNA follows: TGTGCCAGCAGCTACAGGGGTTATTCCGAGCAGTACTTC. It encodes CASSYRGYSEQYF.

Here the CDR3 reads CASSPSGKYEQYF. The CDR3 region has the DNA TGTGCCAGCAGTCCTAGCGGAAAATACGAGCAGTACTTC. The genes are TRBV12-3 or TRBV12-4 and TRBJ2-7; 7 positions match TRBD2. The CDR3 length is 13 residues. V dropped 5 bases and J dropped 4; count of bases not matched to a gene: 5.

The chain employs TRBV6-5 and TRBJ1-6; D is possibly TRBD1 (5 bases). This CDR3 comprises 13 residues. The germline V gene has CDR1 MNHEY and CDR2 SVGAGI. The V end lost 7 bases, the J end lost 10 bases, and 14 bases lay between the germline ends. CDR3 in amino acids: CASMGQGGSPLHF. The CDR3 coding sequence is TGTGCCAGCATGGGGCAGGGAGGGTCACCCCTCCACTTT.

A single count supports this clone. The gene calls are TRBV7-9 and TRBJ2-1, with D perhaps TRBD1 (6 bases). The length of the CDR3 is 15 residues. With 5 bases removed from V and 0 bases from J, the gap between germline ends came to 11 bases. CDR1 is SEHNR and CDR2 is FQNEAQ in the germline V gene (reference sequence). The CDR3 loop is CASSPRQVSYNEQFF. DNA of the CDR3: TGTGCCAGCAGCCCAAGACAGGTCTCCTACAATGAGCAGTTCTTC.

The gene calls are TRBV20-1 and TRBJ2-3, with D perhaps matching TRBD2 (5 bases). The CDR3 consists of 11 residues. Germline CDR1 reads DFQATT; CDR2 reads SNEGSKA (reference sequence). Deletions cut 7 bases from V and 7 bases from J, with 12 bases between. As DNA, the CDR3 is TGCAGTGGGTCTAGCCGGTATACGCAGTATTTT. Its protein product is CSGSSRYTQYF.

The J gene is TRBJ2-2, the V gene TRBV5-4; D possibly corresponds to TRBD2 (5 bases). V lost 3 bases, J lost 4 bases, and 16 bases lay in between. The CDR3 totals 16 residues. Germline values: CDR1 SGHNT, CDR2 YYREEE (reference sequence). DNA for the CDR3: TGTGCCAGCAGCTCCAATAGTCTAGCAGTCACCGGGGAGCTGTTTTTT. Translating gives CASSSNSLAVTGELFF.

The V call is TRBV9, the J call TRBJ2-1, with 7 nucleotides matching TRBD2. The germline V gene encodes CDR1 SGDLS and CDR2 YYNGEE. The CDR3 contains 17 residues. The V segment lost 2 bases and the J segment 5 bases; nucleotides outside the gene matches: 13. The CDR3 bases are TGTGCCAGCAGCGTTTCCCCTGGGAGGGAGTTTAACAATGAGCAGTTCTTC. It is translated as CASSVSPGREFNNEQFF.

Here the CDR3 reads CAWSPLAGASYEQYF. As DNA, the CDR3 is TGTGCCTGGAGTCCACTAGCGGGAGCGTCCTACGAGCAGTACTTC. This rearrangement joins TRBV30 to TRBJ2-7; 11 bases are a match to TRBD2. Germline CDR1 reads GTSNPN; CDR2 reads SVGIG (reference sequence). The CDR3 sequence is 15 residues long. V was pared by 2 bases and J by 1 base, with 4 bases of the junction left unmatched.

The rearrangement joins TRBV11-2 to TRBJ2-7, with 10 bases identical to TRBD1. This CDR3 contains 15 residues. The ends lost 0 bases at V and 4 bases at J; junction bases unmatched: 3. Germline CDR1 is SGHAT and CDR2 is FQNNGV. The CDR3 DNA reads as TGTGCCAGCAGCTTAGAGGGGGACAGGGGTTACGAGCAGTACTTC. It codes for CASSLEGDRGYEQYF. Using reference TRBV11-2 and TRBJ2-7 for the parts outside the CDR3, the full variable domain is EAGVAQSPRYKIIEKRQSVAFWCNPISGHATLYWYQQILGQGPKLLIQFQNNGVVDDSQLPKDRFSAERLKGVDSTLKIQPAKLEDSAVYLCASSLEGDRGYEQYFGPGTRLTVT.

The chain couples TRBV7-9 to TRBJ2-3; 9 bases match TRBD2. The germline gives CDR1 SEHNR, CDR2 FQNEAQ (reference sequence). V lost 1 base, J lost 2 bases, and 7 bases stayed unmatched. This CDR3 spans 17 amino acids. The CDR3 nucleotides are TGTGCCAGCAGCTTAGGATTTGCGGGAGGGCCCACAGATACGCAGTATTTT. It translates to CASSLGFAGGPTDTQYF.

This sequence joins TRBV3-1 (or the pseudogene TRBV3-2) and TRBJ2-5; possible D gene TRBD2, 5 bases. This CDR3 has 13 residues. V was cut by 4 bases and J by 7 bases, with 13 bases left in between. Germline V gives CDR1 LGHDT, CDR2 YNNKEL (reference sequence). The CDR3 DNA sequence: TGTGCCAGCAGCCCCTCCGGTCGGGGGACCCAGTACTTC. The encoded protein is CASSPSGRGTQYF.

The chain couples TRBV28 to TRBJ2-1; 12 bases are shared with TRBD1. Looked up from germline, CDR1 is MDHEN and CDR2 is SYDVKM. V was pared by 6 bases and J by 12 bases, with 12 bases of the junction left unmatched. The CDR3 runs 15 residues. The CDR3: CASSLGGTGGKGQFF. In DNA, the CDR3 is TGTGCCAGCAGCCTAGGGGGGACAGGGGGCAAGGGGCAGTTCTTC.